This T cell receptor (beta chain) was documented in a study of regulatory T cells in long-lasting Graves disease. General study points: Accuracy could have been hurt by small sample size.

Deletions cut 4 bases from V and 6 bases from J, with 16 bases between. This CDR3 comprises 14 residues. CDR1 and CDR2 from the germline V gene are MNHEY and SMNVEV (reference sequence). Investigators prepared the TCR beta libraries by applying iRepertoire HTBI primers and Arm-PCR of CDR3 regions. In the original workflow: Identified across the samples were approximately 60 TRBV segments and roughly 14 TRBJ segments. TCRdb analysed the multiplex PCR reads with MiXCR anew, one entry per CDR3 protein. These V and J calls are TCRdb output, not the study's own analysis. The sample lists hundreds of thousands of distinct CDR3 sequences, about 13% occurring once. Specified time point: newly diagnosed GD, antithyroid drugs for less than 3 months. Generation of the TCR library employed RNA extracted from PBMCs. Of note for this clonotype: Its antigen is unknown.

These data were also reused for a study on T cells in Graves' hyperthyroidism and ophthalmopathy. That work states: First-round RT-PCR with HTBI primers amplified the TCR CDR3 region.

This material consisted of peripheral blood mononuclear cells (PBMCs), taken at new diagnosis, from a patient treated with antithyroid drugs. The chain links TRBV27 to TRBJ2-7; D is unclear. The TCR comes from a young man with Graves disease. The CDR3 nucleotides read TGTGCCAGCAGTTCAGCTACGGATGCCCCCGAGCAGTACTTC. Translated, it gives CASSSATDAPEQYF.